The source of this T cell receptor beta chain is a study of T cell clones after liver transplantation. In the study overall: Tolerance: complete withdrawal held at least one year, liver enzymes staying within twice normal. Regarding the study as a whole: Migration into the graft, not deletion, may explain lost graft donor-reactive T cells.

Using immunoSEQ multiplex PCR, the repertoire was profiled, and TCRdb retains in-frame clones only, with some absent. The data show roughly 80,000 clones, over 80% seen once. Regarding this clone: Its antigen is undetermined.

Germline loops: CDR1 SQVTM, CDR2 ANQGSEA. The CDR3 covers 13 residues. Trimming cost V 5 bases and J 1 base; bases outside gene matches: 2. The TCR was taken from a human patient who received a liver transplant. The graft donor may have given rise to some T cells. V is TRBV29-1 and J is TRBJ2-3; 8 bases align to TRBD2. Material: CD4+ T cells from blood, obtained about 46 months after liver transplant. The CDR3: CSVSGSRTDTQYF. CDR3 in DNA: TGCAGCGTTAGCGGGAGTCGCACAGATACGCAGTATTTT.